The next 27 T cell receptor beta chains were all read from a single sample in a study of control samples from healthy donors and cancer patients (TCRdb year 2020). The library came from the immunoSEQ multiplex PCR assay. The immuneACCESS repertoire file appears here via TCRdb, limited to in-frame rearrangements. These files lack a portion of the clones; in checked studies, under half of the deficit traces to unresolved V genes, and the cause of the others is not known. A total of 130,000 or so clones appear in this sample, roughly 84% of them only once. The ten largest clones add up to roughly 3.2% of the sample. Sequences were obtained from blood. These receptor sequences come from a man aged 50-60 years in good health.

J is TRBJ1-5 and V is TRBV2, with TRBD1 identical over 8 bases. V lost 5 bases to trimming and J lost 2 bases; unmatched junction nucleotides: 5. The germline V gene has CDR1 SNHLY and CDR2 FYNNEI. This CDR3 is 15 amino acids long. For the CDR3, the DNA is TGTGCCAGCAGTACGGACAGGGAGGGCAATCAGCCCCAGCATTTT. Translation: CASSTDREGNQPQHF.

CDR3 in DNA: TGTGCCAGCAGGGTGAACAATCAGCCCCAGCATTTT. Its protein is CASRVNNQPQHF. The gene calls are TRBV28 and TRBJ1-5; D gene uncertain. The CDR3 contains 12 residues. The V gene lost 6 bases and the J gene lost 3 bases, with 6 bases spanning the gap. Germline CDR1 and CDR2: MDHEN and SYDVKM. The full variable domain, rest sourced from reference TRBV28 and TRBJ1-5, is DVKVTQSSRYLVKRTGEKVFLECVQDMDHENMFWYRQDPGLGLRLIYFSYDVKMKEKGDIPEGYSVSREKKERFSLILESASTNQTSMYLCASRVNNQPQHFGDGTRLSIL.

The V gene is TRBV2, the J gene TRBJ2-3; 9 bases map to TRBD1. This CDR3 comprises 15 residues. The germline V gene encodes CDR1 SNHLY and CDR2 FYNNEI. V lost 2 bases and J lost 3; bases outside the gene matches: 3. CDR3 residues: CASSELTGGTDTQYF. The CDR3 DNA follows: TGTGCCAGCAGTGAACTGACAGGGGGGACAGATACGCAGTATTTT.

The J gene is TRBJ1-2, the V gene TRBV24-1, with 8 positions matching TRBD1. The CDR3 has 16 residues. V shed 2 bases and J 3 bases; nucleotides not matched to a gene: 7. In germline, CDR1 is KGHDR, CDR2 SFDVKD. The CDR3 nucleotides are TGTGCCACCAGTGATTCAAAACAGGGGGGGTACTATGGCTACACCTTC. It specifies CATSDSKQGGYYGYTF.

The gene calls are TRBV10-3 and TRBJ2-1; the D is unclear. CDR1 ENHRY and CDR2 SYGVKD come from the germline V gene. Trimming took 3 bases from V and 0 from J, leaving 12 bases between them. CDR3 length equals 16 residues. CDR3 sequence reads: CAISDRSHLSYNEQFF. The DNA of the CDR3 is TGTGCCATCAGTGACAGGTCCCATCTCTCCTACAATGAGCAGTTCTTC.

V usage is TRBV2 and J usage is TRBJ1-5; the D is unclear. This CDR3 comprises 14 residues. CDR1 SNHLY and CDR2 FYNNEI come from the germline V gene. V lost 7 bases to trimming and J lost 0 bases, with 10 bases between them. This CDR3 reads CASTYLSSNQPQHF. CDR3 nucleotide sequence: TGTGCCAGCACGTACCTGTCTAGCAATCAGCCCCAGCATTTT.

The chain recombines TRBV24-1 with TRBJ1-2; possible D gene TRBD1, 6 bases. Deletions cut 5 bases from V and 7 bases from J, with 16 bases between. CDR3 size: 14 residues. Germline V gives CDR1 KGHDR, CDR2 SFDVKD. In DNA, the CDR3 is TGTGCCACCAGTGCCAGGGGCGCAATTTCTGGCTACACCTTC. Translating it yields CATSARGAISGYTF.

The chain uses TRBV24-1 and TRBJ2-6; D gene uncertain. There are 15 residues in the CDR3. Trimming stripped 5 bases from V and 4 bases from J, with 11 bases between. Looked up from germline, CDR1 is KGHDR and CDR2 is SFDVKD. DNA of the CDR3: TGTGCCACCAGTGGTGGGGTTAACGGGGCCAACGTCCTGACTTTC. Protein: CATSGGVNGANVLTF.

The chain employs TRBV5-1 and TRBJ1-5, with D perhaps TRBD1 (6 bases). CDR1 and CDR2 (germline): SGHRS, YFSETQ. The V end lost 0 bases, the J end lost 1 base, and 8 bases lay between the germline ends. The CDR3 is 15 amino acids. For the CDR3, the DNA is TGCGCCAGCAGCTTGGGGGACACGAGCAATCAGCCCCAGCATTTT. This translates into CASSLGDTSNQPQHF.

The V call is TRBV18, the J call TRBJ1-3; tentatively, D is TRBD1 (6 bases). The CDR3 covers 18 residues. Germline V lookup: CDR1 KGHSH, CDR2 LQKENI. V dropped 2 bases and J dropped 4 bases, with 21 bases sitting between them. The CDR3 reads CASSPIPSGAGSGNTIYF. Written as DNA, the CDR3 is TGTGCCAGCTCACCAATCCCCTCAGGGGCAGGGAGCGGAAACACCATATATTTT.

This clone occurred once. CDR3: CATSDSGLIHNEQFF. The CDR3 DNA reads TGTGCCACCAGTGATTCAGGACTAATCCACAATGAGCAGTTCTTC. V and J are TRBV24-1 and TRBJ2-1; maybe TRBD2 (6 bases). Germline CDR1 and CDR2: KGHDR and SFDVKD. V dropped 2 bases and J dropped 5 bases, with 12 bases sitting between them. This CDR3 region has 15 residues.

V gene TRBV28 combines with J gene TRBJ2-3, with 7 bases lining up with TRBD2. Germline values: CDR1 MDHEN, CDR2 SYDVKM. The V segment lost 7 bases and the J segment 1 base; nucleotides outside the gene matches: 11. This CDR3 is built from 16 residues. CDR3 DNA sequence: TGTGCCAGCACCAAAGGGTATGGGGGGGGCACAGATACGCAGTATTTT. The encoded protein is CASTKGYGGGTDTQYF.

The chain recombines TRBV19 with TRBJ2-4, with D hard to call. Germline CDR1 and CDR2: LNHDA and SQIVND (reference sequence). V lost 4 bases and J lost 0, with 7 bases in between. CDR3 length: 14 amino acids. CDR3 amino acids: CASSKSLAKNIQYF. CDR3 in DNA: TGTGCCAGTAGTAAATCTTTAGCCAAAAACATTCAGTACTTC.

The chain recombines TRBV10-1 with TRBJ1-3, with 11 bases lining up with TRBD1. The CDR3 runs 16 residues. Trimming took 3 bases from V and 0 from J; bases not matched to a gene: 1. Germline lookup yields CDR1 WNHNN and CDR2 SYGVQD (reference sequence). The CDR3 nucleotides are TGCGCCAGCAGTGATGGACAGGGGGCCTCTGGAAACACCATATATTTT. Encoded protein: CASSDGQGASGNTIYF.

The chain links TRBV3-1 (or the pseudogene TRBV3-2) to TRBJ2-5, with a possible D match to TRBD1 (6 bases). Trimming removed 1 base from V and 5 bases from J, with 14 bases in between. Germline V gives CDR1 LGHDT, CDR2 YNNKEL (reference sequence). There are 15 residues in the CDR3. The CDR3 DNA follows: TGTGCCAGCAGCCAAGGATACCACAGGGTGGAGACCCAGTACTTC. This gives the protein CASSQGYHRVETQYF.

DNA for the CDR3: TGTGCCAGCAGCCAAGCGTCGGGGACCGAGCAGTACTTC. Translated, it gives CASSQASGTEQYF. The chain couples TRBV3-1 (or the pseudogene TRBV3-2) to TRBJ2-7; D possibly matches TRBD1 or TRBD2 (5 bases each). The germline CDR1 and CDR2 sequences are LGHDT and YNNKEL (reference sequence). The CDR3 spans 13 residues. V lost 1 base and J 6 bases, leaving 10 bases between the germline ends.

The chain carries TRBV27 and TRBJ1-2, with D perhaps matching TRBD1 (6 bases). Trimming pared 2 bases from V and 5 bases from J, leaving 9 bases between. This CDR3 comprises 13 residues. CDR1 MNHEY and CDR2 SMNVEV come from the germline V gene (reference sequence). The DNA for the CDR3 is TGTGCCAGCAGTTTAGCACAGGGATATGGCTACACCTTC. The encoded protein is CASSLAQGYGYTF.

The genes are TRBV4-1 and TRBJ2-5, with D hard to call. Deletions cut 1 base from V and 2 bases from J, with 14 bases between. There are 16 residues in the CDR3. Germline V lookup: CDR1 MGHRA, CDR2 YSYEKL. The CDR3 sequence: CASSQARTWGQETQYF. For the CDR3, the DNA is TGCGCCAGCAGCCAAGCGAGGACCTGGGGTCAAGAGACCCAGTACTTC.

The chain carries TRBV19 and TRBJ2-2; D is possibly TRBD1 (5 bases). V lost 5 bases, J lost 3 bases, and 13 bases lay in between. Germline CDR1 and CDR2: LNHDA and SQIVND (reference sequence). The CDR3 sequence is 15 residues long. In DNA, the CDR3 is TGTGCCAGTAGTCCCAGTAGGGGCGACACCGGGGAGCTGTTTTTT. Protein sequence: CASSPSRGDTGELFF.

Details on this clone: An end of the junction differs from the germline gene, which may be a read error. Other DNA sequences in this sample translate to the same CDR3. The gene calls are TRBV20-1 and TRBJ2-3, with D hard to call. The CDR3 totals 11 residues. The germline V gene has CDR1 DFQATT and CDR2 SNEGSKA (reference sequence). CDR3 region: CSARYTDTQYF. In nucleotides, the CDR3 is TGCAGCGCTAGATACACAGATACGCAGTATTTT.

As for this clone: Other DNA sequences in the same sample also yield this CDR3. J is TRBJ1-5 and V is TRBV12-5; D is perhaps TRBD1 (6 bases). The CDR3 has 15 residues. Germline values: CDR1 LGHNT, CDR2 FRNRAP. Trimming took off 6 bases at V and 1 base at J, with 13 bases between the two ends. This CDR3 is CASGTGTYSNQPQHF. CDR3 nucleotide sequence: TGTGCTAGTGGCACAGGGACCTACAGCAATCAGCCCCAGCATTTT.

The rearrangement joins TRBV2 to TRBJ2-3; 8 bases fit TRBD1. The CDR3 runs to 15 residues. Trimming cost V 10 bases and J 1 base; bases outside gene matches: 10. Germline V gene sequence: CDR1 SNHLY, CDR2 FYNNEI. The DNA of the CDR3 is TGTGCCACCCCGAGGAAGGACAGGGGCACAGATACGCAGTATTTT. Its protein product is CATPRKDRGTDTQYF.

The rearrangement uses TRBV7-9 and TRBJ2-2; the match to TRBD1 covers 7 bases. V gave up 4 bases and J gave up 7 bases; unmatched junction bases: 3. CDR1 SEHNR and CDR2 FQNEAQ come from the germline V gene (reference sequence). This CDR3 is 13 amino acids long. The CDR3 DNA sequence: TGTGCCAGCAGCTCCCGACAGGGCGGGGAGCTGTTTTTT. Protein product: CASSSRQGGELFF.

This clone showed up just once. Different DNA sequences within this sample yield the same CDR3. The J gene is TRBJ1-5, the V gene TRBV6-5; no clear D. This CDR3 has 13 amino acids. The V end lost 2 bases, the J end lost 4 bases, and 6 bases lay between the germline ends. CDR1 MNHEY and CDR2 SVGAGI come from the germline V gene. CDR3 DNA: TGTGCCAGCAGTTACAATAGTAATCAGCCCCAGCATTTT. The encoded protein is CASSYNSNQPQHF.

The CDR3 DNA sequence: TGTGCCAGCAGCTGGACAGTTTCTGAAGCTTTCTTT. This codes for CASSWTVSEAFF. This chain uses TRBV11-3 with TRBJ1-1, with a possible D match to TRBD1 (6 bases). Germline CDR1 reads SGHNT; CDR2 reads YENEEA. V lost 4 bases and J lost 6, with 9 bases in between. The CDR3 totals 12 residues.

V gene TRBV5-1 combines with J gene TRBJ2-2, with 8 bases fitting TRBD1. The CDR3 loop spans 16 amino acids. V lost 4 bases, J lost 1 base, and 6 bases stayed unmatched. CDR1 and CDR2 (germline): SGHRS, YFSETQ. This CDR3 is CASSPHDRGNTGELFF. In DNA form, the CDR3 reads TGCGCCAGCAGCCCCCACGACAGGGGGAACACCGGGGAGCTGTTTTTT. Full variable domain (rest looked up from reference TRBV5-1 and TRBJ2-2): KAGVTQTPRYLIKTRGQQVTLSCSPISGHRSVSWYQQTPGQGLQFLFEYFSETQRNKGNFPGRFSGRQFSNSRSEMNVSTLELGDSALYLCASSPHDRGNTGELFFGEGSRLTVL.

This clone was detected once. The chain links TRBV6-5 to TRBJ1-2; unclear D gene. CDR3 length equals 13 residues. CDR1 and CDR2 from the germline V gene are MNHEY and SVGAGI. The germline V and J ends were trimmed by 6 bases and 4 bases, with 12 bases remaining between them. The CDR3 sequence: CASSVSRSYGYTF. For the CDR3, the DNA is TGTGCCAGCAGCGTTAGCCGAAGCTATGGCTACACCTTC.